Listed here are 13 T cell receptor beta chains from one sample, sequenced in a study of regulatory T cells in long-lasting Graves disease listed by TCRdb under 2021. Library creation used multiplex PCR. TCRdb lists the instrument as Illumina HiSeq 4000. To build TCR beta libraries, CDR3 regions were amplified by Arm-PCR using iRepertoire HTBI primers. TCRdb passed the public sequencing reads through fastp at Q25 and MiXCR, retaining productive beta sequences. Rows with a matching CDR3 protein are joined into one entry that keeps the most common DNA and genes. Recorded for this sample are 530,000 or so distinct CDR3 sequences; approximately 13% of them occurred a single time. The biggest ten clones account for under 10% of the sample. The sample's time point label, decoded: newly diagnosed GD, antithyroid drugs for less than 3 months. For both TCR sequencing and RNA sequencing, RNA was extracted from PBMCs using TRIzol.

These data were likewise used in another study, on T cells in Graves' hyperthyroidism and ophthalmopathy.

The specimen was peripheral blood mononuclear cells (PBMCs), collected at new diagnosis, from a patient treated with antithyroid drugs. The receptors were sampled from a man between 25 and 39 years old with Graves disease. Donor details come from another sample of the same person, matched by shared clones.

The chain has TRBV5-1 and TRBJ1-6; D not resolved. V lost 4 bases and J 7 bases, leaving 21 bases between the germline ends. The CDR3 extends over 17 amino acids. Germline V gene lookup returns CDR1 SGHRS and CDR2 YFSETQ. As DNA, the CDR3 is TGCGCCAGCAGCCCTAGTCCCGGGCGACAAGCAAATTCACCCCTCCACTTT. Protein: CASSPSPGRQANSPLHF.

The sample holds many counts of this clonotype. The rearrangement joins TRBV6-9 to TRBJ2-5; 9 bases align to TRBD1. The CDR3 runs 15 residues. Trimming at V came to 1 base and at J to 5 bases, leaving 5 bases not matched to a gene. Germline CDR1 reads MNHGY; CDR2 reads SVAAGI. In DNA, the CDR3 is TGTGCCAGCAGTTATTTTACAGGGGGCGGGGAGACCCAGTACTTC. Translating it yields CASSYFTGGGETQYF.

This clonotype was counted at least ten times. CDR3 residues: CASSLGQGITEAFF. CDR3 sequence (DNA): TGTGCCAGCAGTTTAGGCCAGGGAATCACTGAAGCTTTCTTT. The genes are TRBV27 and TRBJ1-1; possible D gene TRBD1, 5 bases. Trimming cost V 2 bases and J 4 bases, with 11 bases left between them. Germline-derived CDR1 and CDR2 are MNHEY and SMNVEV (reference sequence). The CDR3 runs 14 residues.

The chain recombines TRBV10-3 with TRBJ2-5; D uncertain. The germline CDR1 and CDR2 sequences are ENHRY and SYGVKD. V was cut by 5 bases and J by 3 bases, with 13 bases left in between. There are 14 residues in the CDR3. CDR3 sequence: CAISQNDGEETQYF. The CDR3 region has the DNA TGTGCCATCAGTCAAAACGACGGAGAAGAGACCCAGTACTTC.

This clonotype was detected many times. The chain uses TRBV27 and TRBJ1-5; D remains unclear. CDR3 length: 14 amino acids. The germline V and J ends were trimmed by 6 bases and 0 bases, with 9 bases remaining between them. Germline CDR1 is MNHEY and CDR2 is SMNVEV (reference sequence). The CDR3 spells CASSRDSSNQPQHF. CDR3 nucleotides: TGTGCCAGCAGCCGAGACTCTAGCAATCAGCCCCAGCATTTT.

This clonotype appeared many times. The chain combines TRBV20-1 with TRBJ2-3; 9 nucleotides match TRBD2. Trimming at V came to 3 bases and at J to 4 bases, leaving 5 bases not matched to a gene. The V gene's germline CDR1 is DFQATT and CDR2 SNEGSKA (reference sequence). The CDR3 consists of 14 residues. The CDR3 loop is CSARAGGPADTQYF. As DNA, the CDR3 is TGCAGTGCTAGGGCGGGAGGGCCGGCAGATACGCAGTATTTT.

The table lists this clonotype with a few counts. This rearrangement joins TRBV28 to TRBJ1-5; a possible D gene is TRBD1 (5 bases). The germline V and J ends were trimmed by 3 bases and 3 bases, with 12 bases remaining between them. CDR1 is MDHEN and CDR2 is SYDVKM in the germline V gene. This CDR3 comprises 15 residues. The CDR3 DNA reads TGTGCCAGCAGTTTTCTGCCGGGGGTCAATCAGCCCCAGCATTTT. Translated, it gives CASSFLPGVNQPQHF.

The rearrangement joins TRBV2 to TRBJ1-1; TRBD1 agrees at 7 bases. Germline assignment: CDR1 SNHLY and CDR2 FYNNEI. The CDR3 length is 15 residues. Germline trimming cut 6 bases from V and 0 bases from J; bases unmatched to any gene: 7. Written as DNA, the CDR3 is TGTGCCAGCAGAAAGCAGGGGGAGATGAACACTGAAGCTTTCTTT. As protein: CASRKQGEMNTEAFF.

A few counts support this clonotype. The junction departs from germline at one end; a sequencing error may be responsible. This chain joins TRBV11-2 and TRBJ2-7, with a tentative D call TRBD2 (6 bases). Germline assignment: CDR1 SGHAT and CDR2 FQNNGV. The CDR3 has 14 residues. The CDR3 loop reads CASNHAGKGYGQYF. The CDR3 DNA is TGTGCCAGCAACCATGCGGGGAAGGGGTACGGGCAGTACTTC.

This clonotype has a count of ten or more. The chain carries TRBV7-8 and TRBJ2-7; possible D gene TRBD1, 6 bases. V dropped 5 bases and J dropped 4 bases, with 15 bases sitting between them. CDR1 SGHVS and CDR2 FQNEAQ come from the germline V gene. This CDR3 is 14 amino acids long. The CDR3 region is CASSPDRSRYEQYF. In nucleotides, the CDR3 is TGTGCCAGCAGCCCAGACAGGTCCAGATACGAGCAGTACTTC. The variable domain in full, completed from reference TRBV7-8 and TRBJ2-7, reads GAGVSQSPRYKVAKRGQDVALRCDPISGHVSLFWYQQALGQGPEFLTYFQNEAQLDKSGLPSDRFFAERPEGSVSTLKIQRTQQEDSAVYLCASSPDRSRYEQYFGPGTRLTVT.

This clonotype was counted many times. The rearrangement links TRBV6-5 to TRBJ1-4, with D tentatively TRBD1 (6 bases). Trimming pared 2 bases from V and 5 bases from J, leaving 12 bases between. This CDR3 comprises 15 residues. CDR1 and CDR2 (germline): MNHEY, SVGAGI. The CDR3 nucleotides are TGTGCCAGCAGTTACCGACAGGCGGGAAATGAAAAACTGTTTTTT. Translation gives CASSYRQAGNEKLFF.

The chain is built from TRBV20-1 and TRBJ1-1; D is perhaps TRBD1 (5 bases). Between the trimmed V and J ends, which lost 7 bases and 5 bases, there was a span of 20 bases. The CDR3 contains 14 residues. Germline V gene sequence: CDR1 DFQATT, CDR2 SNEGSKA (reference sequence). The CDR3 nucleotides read TGCAGTGGCGGGAATCAGGGAGAGGGGACTGAAGCTTTCTTT. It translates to CSGGNQGEGTEAFF.

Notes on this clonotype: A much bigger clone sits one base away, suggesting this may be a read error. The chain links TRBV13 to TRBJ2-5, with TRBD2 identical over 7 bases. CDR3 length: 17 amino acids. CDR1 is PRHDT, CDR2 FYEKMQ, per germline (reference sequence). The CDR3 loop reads CARSFFSRGEISETQYF. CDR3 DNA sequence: TGTGCCAGGAGCTTTTTTTCCCGGGGGGAAATATCAGAGACCCAGTACTTC. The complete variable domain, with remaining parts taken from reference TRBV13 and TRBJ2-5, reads AAGVIQSPRHLIKEKRETATLKCYPIPRHDTVYWYQQGPGQDPQFLISFYEKMQSDKGSIPDRFSAQQFSDYHSELNMSSLELGDSALYFCARSFFSRGEISETQYFGPGTRLLVL.